This TCR beta chain was documented in a study of cytomegalovirus exposure and HLA in healthy donors. Across the whole study: One earlier analysis, a look at approximately 180 million T cells, found fewer than 140 million unique TCR beta sequences. Findings and limits, study-wide: DRB1 showed the most TCR associations and HLA-C the fewest in a later analysis, as rates varied by HLA locus.

As for this clone: No antigen is known for it.

A multiplex PCR was run with 60 Vbeta primers and 13 Jbeta primers. Using immunoSEQ multiplex PCR, the repertoire was profiled, and TCRdb retains in-frame clones only, with some absent. The repertoire holds 200,000 to 250,000 clones, with 70% to 80% as singletons. Unmatched junction bases numbered 1, after V lost 3 bases and J lost 2 bases. Germline CDR1 reads SNHLY; CDR2 reads FYNNEI. This CDR3 is 14 amino acids long. Sample: PBMCs. This chain connects TRBV2 to TRBJ1-5; 7 nucleotides line up with TRBD1. This receptor was obtained from a woman aged 55-69 years in good health and CMV-seropositive. CDR3 sequence: CASSDDRGNQPQHF. CDR3 sequence (DNA): TGTGCCAGCAGTGACGACAGGGGCAATCAGCCCCAGCATTTT. Variable domain in full (rest from reference TRBV2 and TRBJ1-5): EPEVTQTPSHQVTQMGQEVILRCVPISNHLYFYWYRQILGQKVEFLVSFYNNEISEKSEIFDDQFSVERPDGSNFTLKIRSTKLEDSAMYFCASSDDRGNQPQHFGDGTRLSIL.